This T cell receptor (delta chain) was sequenced for a study of delta chains in infants with herpesvirus infections listed by TCRdb under 2023. Some background on the complete study: To characterize gammadelta T cell responses to primary cytomegalovirus (CMV) infection, researchers prospectively followed a birth cohort of Ugandan infants starting at birth. Infant blood samples fell into approximate age groups of 1.5, 4, 8 and 12 months. From PBMC, gammadelta TCRs were sequenced for under 20 CMV-infected infants (one congenitally infected) and 8 or 9 CMV-uninfected infants who had sufficient sample available. The previously published Belgian fetal and cord blood gammadelta TCR data were not generated in this cohort and were added only for comparison. General conclusions and limits of the study: Limitations noted by the authors included a small sample size and a lack of race- or environment-matched controls, because nearly all Ugandans acquire CMV before adulthood. In CMV-uninfected infants, the public clonotype might still be present but below the detection limit. The public clonotype was found only at the first time point after infection and was absent in uninfected infants and in those infected after 120 days.

In Kampala, Uganda, pregnant women receiving prenatal care were recruited and their infants were enrolled, and documentation of maternal HIV status was required. Weekly visits were made to families, and infant clinical information, oral swabs and peripheral blood were collected beginning at 6 weeks of age and every 4 months thereafter. After blood was collected in heparin tubes, PBMC were isolated using Ficoll-Paque density gradient centrifugation and then cryopreserved. Receptor libraries were prepared by RT-PCR. PBMC RNA was reverse transcribed with SuperScript II using gamma-chain- and delta-chain-specific primers to generate TCR cDNA. cDNA was purified with AMPure XP beads, amplified, and indexed with Illumina adapters using the Nextera XT Index Kit. An Illumina MiSeq with a V2 300-cycle kit was used to sequence the gammadelta TCR libraries. For the original study's pipeline: Using MiXCR v2.1.12, CDR3 sequences were assembled, and reads were mapped onto D, J and V genes obtained from GenBank. VDJtools v1.2.1 was used to perform repertoire analyses of the CDR3 clonotypes. After TCRdb called clones again from the public reads with CATT, rows with identical DNA were merged. The V and J calls and clone size are TCRdb's, not the authors'. The sample has more than 300 delta-chain clones on record, around 29% of them singletons. 20% of the sample is taken by the ten largest.

With respect to this clone: Its target antigen remains unknown. This likely came from a read error, as a far larger clone is one base away. At the DNA level, this CDR3 is encoded by other sequences in the same sample as well.

The receptor comes from a human donor who was a Ugandan infant, either HIV-exposed or HIV-unexposed (not recorded which). Here the sequenced sample was peripheral blood, taken at time point 3 of longitudinal follow-up.

The nucleotide sequence is TGTGCTCTTGGGGAGCTTCAATCCTACATCGAAGGTGTACTGGGGGATGAGTTGGTAGGCGATAAACTCATCTTT. Its amino acids are CALGELQSYIEGVLGDELVGDKLIF. The chain is made from TRDV1 and TRDJ1, with TRDD3 identical over 10 junction bases. The CDR3 holds 25 amino acids from the cysteine to the phenylalanine. Here the CDR3 DNA is all that survives: 75 bases in frame from base 1. Trimmed from V: 3 bases; trimmed from J: 4 bases; junction bases lacking a gene match: 35. In the germline V gene, CDR1 corresponds to TSWWSYY and CDR2 to QGS.